These 26 T cell receptor beta chains were all obtained from the same sample, sequenced in a study of identical twins. One entry per CDR3 protein results from TCRdb running MiXCR on the 5' RACE reads. The data show some 460,000 distinct CDR3 sequences, 14% seen once. The sample also formed part of further work on yellow fever vaccine responses in identical twins.

The sequenced sample consisted of CD4+ T cells sorted from blood. Source of these receptors: a woman aged 18-30 years in good health.

The chain has TRBV7-2 and TRBJ2-7; 12 bases agree with TRBD2. Germline CDR1 is SGHTA and CDR2 is FQGNSA. The V and J ends lost 1 base and 2 bases, in that order; junction bases with no gene match: 6. The CDR3 covers 17 residues. The CDR3 sequence is CASSLGTSGILTYEQYF. The CDR3 nucleotides are TGTGCCAGCAGCTTAGGGACTAGCGGGATTTTGACCTACGAGCAGTACTTC.

The rearrangement uses TRBV11-2 and TRBJ2-7; the D gene is possibly TRBD2 (6 bases). Germline values: CDR1 SGHAT, CDR2 FQNNGV. The CDR3 length is 13 residues. Trimming took off 1 base at V and 6 bases at J, with 10 bases between the two ends. Written as DNA, the CDR3 is TGTGCCAGCAGCTTAGCGGGAGTTGGCGAGCAGTACTTC. Its protein product is CASSLAGVGEQYF.

This clonotype was picked up a small number of times. The chain uses TRBV10-3 and TRBJ2-2, with 7 positions matching TRBD1. This CDR3 region has 15 residues. V was pared by 5 bases and J by 0 bases, with 3 bases of the junction left unmatched. CDR1 and CDR2 (germline): ENHRY, SYGVKD. CDR3 DNA: TGTGCCATCAGTTTCGACAGGGCGAACACCGGGGAGCTGTTTTTT. It encodes CAISFDRANTGELFF.

The chain has TRBV5-1 and TRBJ2-1; 9 nucleotides match TRBD1. V trimming: 2 bases; J trimming: 7 bases; junction bases outside the gene matches: 10. The CDR3 totals 16 residues. CDR1 and CDR2 (germline): SGHRS, YFSETQ. CDR3 nucleotide sequence: TGCGCCAGCAGCTTACAGGGGGCGGGTTATGGGAATGAGCAGTTCTTC. As protein: CASSLQGAGYGNEQFF.

This clonotype has just a few counts. This chain connects TRBV5-1 to TRBJ2-3, with 8 bases identical to TRBD2. CDR1 is SGHRS, CDR2 YFSETQ, per germline. Trimming took 0 bases from V and 9 from J; bases not matched to a gene: 6. CDR3 size: 14 residues. CDR3 DNA: TGCGCCAGCAGCTTGGCACGGGAGGGAGACACGCAGTATTTT. Protein sequence: CASSLAREGDTQYF. The full variable domain, in which reference TRBV5-1 and TRBJ2-3 provide the parts outside the CDR3, is KAGVTQTPRYLIKTRGQQVTLSCSPISGHRSVSWYQQTPGQGLQFLFEYFSETQRNKGNFPGRFSGRQFSNSRSEMNVSTLELGDSALYLCASSLAREGDTQYFGPGTRLTVL.

The genes are TRBV7-2 and TRBJ2-3, with D hard to call. The CDR3 runs 13 residues. Germline CDR1 SGHTA, CDR2 FQGNSA. V lost 3 bases and J 2 bases, leaving 6 bases between the germline ends. The CDR3 is CASSFGFTDTQYF. The DNA for the CDR3 is TGTGCCAGCAGCTTTGGGTTCACAGATACGCAGTATTTT.

The V gene is TRBV14, the J gene TRBJ2-5; TRBD2 matches at 9 bases. Germline-derived CDR1 and CDR2 are SGHDN and FVKESK. V trimming: 5 bases; J trimming: 5 bases; junction bases outside the gene matches: 15. The CDR3 loop spans 17 amino acids. The CDR3 nucleotides are TGTGCCAGCAGCTCCCGGACTAGCGAGAGCTTCTGGGAGACCCAGTACTTC. Translated, it gives CASSSRTSESFWETQYF.

There are a few counts of this clonotype. This chain uses TRBV7-2 with TRBJ2-1; D may match TRBD1 or TRBD2 (6 bases each). Trimming removed 5 bases at V and 6 bases at J, with 14 bases between. Germline CDR1 reads SGHTA; CDR2 reads FQGNSA. The CDR3 spans 14 residues. This chain's CDR3 is CASSPEGGRNEQFF. The CDR3 region has the DNA TGTGCCAGCAGCCCCGAGGGGGGCCGCAATGAGCAGTTCTTC.

This clonotype has a count of ten or more. J is TRBJ2-4 and V is TRBV29-1; 9 nucleotides match TRBD1. Germline CDR1 reads SQVTM; CDR2 reads ANQGSEA. This CDR3 has 13 residues. J was trimmed by 5 bases and V by 7 bases; bases with no gene match: 6. Here the CDR3 reads CSAAGTGQNIQYF. CDR3 DNA sequence: TGCAGCGCCGCTGGGACAGGGCAAAACATTCAGTACTTC.

This clonotype has a count of ten or more. The chain employs TRBV6-1 and TRBJ2-2; 9 nucleotides match TRBD1. Germline lookup yields CDR1 MNHNS and CDR2 SASEGT. J lost 1 base, V lost 8 bases, and 11 bases had no gene match. The CDR3 contains 17 residues. CDR3 amino acids: CASLPYGTGLNTGELFF. DNA of the CDR3: TGTGCCAGCCTCCCTTATGGGACAGGGTTGAACACCGGGGAGCTGTTTTTT.

This clonotype was detected a few times. The genes are TRBV3-1 and TRBJ1-2, with D unclear. CDR3 length: 15 amino acids. Trimming stripped 2 bases from V and 3 bases from J, with 13 bases between. From germline, CDR1 is LGHDT and CDR2 YNNKEL (reference sequence). Here the CDR3 DNA reads TGTGCCAGCAGCCAACTAACAGCCTCCTACTATGGCTACACCTTC. This encodes CASSQLTASYYGYTF. Using reference TRBV3-1 and TRBJ1-2 for the parts outside the CDR3, the full variable domain is DTAVSQTPKYLVTQMGNDKSIKCEQNLGHDTMYWYKQDSKKFLKIMFSYNNKELIINETVPNRFSPKSPDKAHLNLHINSLELGDSAVYFCASSQLTASYYGYTFGSGTRLTVV.

The chain employs TRBV2 and TRBJ2-5; D not resolved. Trimming took off 1 base at V and 4 bases at J, with 16 bases between the two ends. The CDR3 is 16 residues long. Germline CDR1 is SNHLY and CDR2 is FYNNEI. The chain's CDR3 is CASSEGLGTAGETQYF. The CDR3 region has the DNA TGTGCCAGCAGTGAAGGACTCGGAACTGCCGGAGAGACCCAGTACTTC.

V is TRBV7-2 and J is TRBJ2-7; TRBD1 might be the D (6 bases). Trimming removed 3 bases at V and 0 bases at J, with 12 bases between. CDR1 is SGHTA, CDR2 FQGNSA, per germline. The CDR3 consists of 15 residues. CDR3 residues: CASSLQGGASYEQYF. The CDR3 bases are TGTGCCAGCAGCTTGCAAGGGGGAGCCTCCTACGAGCAGTACTTC.

The chain has TRBV27 and TRBJ2-6; D is unresolved. Trimming pared 6 bases from V and 0 bases from J, leaving 12 bases between. The CDR3 totals 16 residues. Germline assignment: CDR1 MNHEY and CDR2 SMNVEV (reference sequence). CDR3 nucleotide sequence: TGTGCCAGCAGCCAAATCAGGCTCTCTGGGGCCAACGTCCTGACTTTC. Protein product: CASSQIRLSGANVLTF.

V and J are TRBV5-1 and TRBJ2-3; D gene unclear. V was pared by 3 bases and J by 6 bases, with 11 bases between. There are 13 residues in the CDR3. Germline V gives CDR1 SGHRS, CDR2 YFSETQ. The CDR3 here is CASSSQFGDTQYF. The CDR3 DNA follows: TGCGCCAGCAGCTCCCAGTTCGGGGATACGCAGTATTTT. The whole variable domain, remainder taken from reference TRBV5-1 and TRBJ2-3, is KAGVTQTPRYLIKTRGQQVTLSCSPISGHRSVSWYQQTPGQGLQFLFEYFSETQRNKGNFPGRFSGRQFSNSRSEMNVSTLELGDSALYLCASSSQFGDTQYFGPGTRLTVL.

This clonotype was counted a few times. The V call is TRBV20-1, the J call TRBJ1-2; D call uncertain. The CDR3 spans 13 residues. Trimming removed 5 bases at V and 2 bases at J, with 12 bases between. The germline V gene encodes CDR1 DFQATT and CDR2 SNEGSKA (reference sequence). CDR3 bases: TGCAGTGCTTCTCCATCCGGGAACTATGGCTACACCTTC. Translating gives CSASPSGNYGYTF.

This clonotype has a handful of counts. This chain uses TRBV5-6 with TRBJ2-7; the match to TRBD2 covers 10 bases. CDR1 SGHDT and CDR2 YYEEEE come from the germline V gene. The V and J ends lost 0 bases and 2 bases, in that order; junction bases with no gene match: 5. This CDR3 comprises 16 residues. CDR3 sequence reads: CASSLVGTSATYEQYF. Here the CDR3 DNA reads TGTGCCAGCAGCTTGGTTGGGACTAGCGCTACCTACGAGCAGTACTTC.

This clonotype was detected a few times. This chain uses TRBV20-1 with TRBJ2-1; D unresolved. Germline V gene sequence: CDR1 DFQATT, CDR2 SNEGSKA (reference sequence). The CDR3 runs 14 residues. The V and J ends lost 5 bases and 7 bases respectively, with 18 bases between them. DNA of the CDR3: TGCAGTGCTCCAGGAGCTTTGCTGGAGAATGAGCAGTTCTTC. Its translation: CSAPGALLENEQFF.

The chain uses TRBV20-1 and TRBJ2-1, with 10 nucleotides matching TRBD2. With V trimmed by 6 bases and J by 5 bases, 7 bases remained unmatched. Germline V gives CDR1 DFQATT, CDR2 SNEGSKA (reference sequence). There are 14 residues in the CDR3. The CDR3 reads CSAGRLAGDNEQFF. Written as DNA, the CDR3 is TGCAGTGCCGGGCGGCTAGCGGGGGACAATGAGCAGTTCTTC.

V and J are TRBV10-3 and TRBJ2-7; 11 bases agree with TRBD2. CDR3 size: 16 residues. CDR1 is ENHRY and CDR2 is SYGVKD in the germline V gene. The V gene end was trimmed by 0 bases and the J gene end by 2 bases; junction bases not matched to a gene: 3. Here the CDR3 DNA reads TGTGCCATCAGTGAGTCGGGGACTAGCGGCACCTACGAGCAGTACTTC. This sequence encodes CAISESGTSGTYEQYF.

The sample holds many counts of this clonotype. The V and J genes are TRBV28 and TRBJ2-1; 9 bases match TRBD1. The CDR3 loop spans 16 amino acids. V dropped 6 bases and J dropped 4; count of bases not matched to a gene: 10. Germline CDR1 is MDHEN and CDR2 is SYDVKM. CDR3 protein: CASSSRGQGRYNEQFF. The CDR3 DNA follows: TGTGCCAGCAGCTCTAGAGGACAGGGGAGGTACAATGAGCAGTTCTTC.

V gene TRBV5-1 combines with J gene TRBJ1-4; 7 bases are shared with TRBD1. Germline V gene data show CDR1 as SGHRS and CDR2 as YFSETQ. The CDR3 is 14 amino acids. Losses at the gene ends were 5 bases for V and 3 bases for J; bases not matched to a gene: 4. Here the CDR3 reads CASRAGQPNEKLFF. CDR3 coding DNA: TGCGCCAGCAGAGCGGGACAGCCTAATGAAAAACTGTTTTTT.

This clonotype was picked up a small number of times. This chain links TRBV12-3 or TRBV12-4 with TRBJ2-7; 11 bases fit TRBD2. CDR3 length: 16 amino acids. V shed 0 bases and J 5 bases; nucleotides not matched to a gene: 6. The CDR3 DNA reads as TGTGCCAGCAGTTTAGCGCAACTAGCGGGAGCCCACGAGCAGTACTTC. This codes for CASSLAQLAGAHEQYF.

This chain uses TRBV15 with TRBJ2-1; D is uncertain. With 0 bases removed from V and 10 bases from J, the gap between germline ends came to 7 bases. This CDR3 is 12 amino acids long. Germline V gene data show CDR1 as LNHNV and CDR2 as YYDKDF (reference sequence). This chain's CDR3 is CATSRDKIEQFF. The DNA for the CDR3 is TGTGCCACCAGCAGAGATAAGATAGAGCAGTTCTTC. The variable domain in full, with the rest retrieved from reference TRBV15 and TRBJ2-1, is DAMVIQNPRYQVTQFGKPVTLSCSQTLNHNVMYWYQQKSSQAPKLLFHYYDKDFNNEADTPDNFQSRRPNTSFCFLDIRSPGLGDTAMYLCATSRDKIEQFFGPGTRLTVL.

The table lists this clonotype with a few counts. This chain uses TRBV2 with TRBJ2-3; D not resolved. V gave up 7 bases and J gave up 0 bases, with 8 bases separating them. CDR1 is SNHLY and CDR2 is FYNNEI in the germline V gene. The CDR3 has 13 residues. The CDR3 protein is CASKAPSTDTQYF. The CDR3 DNA follows: TGTGCCAGCAAGGCCCCTAGCACAGATACGCAGTATTTT.

The chain employs TRBV3-1 and TRBJ1-6; no firm D call. The CDR3 is 18 amino acids. In germline, CDR1 is LGHDT, CDR2 YNNKEL (reference sequence). Trimming cost V 10 bases and J 0 bases, with 22 bases left between them. Here the CDR3 reads CATCQVPPGSSYNSPLHF. The CDR3 DNA is TGTGCCACCTGCCAAGTCCCCCCGGGGAGCTCCTATAATTCACCCCTCCACTTT.